What follows are 24 T cell receptor beta chains derived from one specimen sequenced in a study of cytomegalovirus exposure and HLA in healthy donors. Repertoires were generated with immunoSEQ multiplex PCR, while TCRdb's copy carries only in-frame clones and drops some. The table records 100,000 to 150,000 clones, around nine tenths of them present only once. The specimen was PBMCs. The receptors shown here come from a woman aged 18-29 years in good health and CMV-seronegative.

V gene TRBV18 combines with J gene TRBJ1-5; 8 nucleotides line up with TRBD1. This CDR3 region has 16 residues. V lost 3 bases and J lost 0; bases outside the gene matches: 4. Germline V gives CDR1 KGHSH, CDR2 LQKENI. CDR3 loop: CASSPGTGYSNQPQHF. CDR3 bases: TGTGCCAGCTCACCCGGGACAGGTTATAGCAATCAGCCCCAGCATTTT.

The count of this clone is one. The chain uses TRBV6-5 and TRBJ2-1; TRBD2 matches 16 bases. V trimming: 6 bases; J trimming: 8 bases; junction bases outside the gene matches: 4. This CDR3 is 15 amino acids long. Per germline, CDR1 MNHEY and CDR2 SVGAGI. The CDR3 loop reads CASRPGTSGRDEQFF. The CDR3 DNA follows: TGTGCCAGCAGACCCGGGACTAGCGGGAGGGATGAGCAGTTCTTC.

V is TRBV5-6 and J is TRBJ1-1; 7 bases match TRBD1. This CDR3 contains 13 residues. V dropped 2 bases and J dropped 4; count of bases not matched to a gene: 2. In germline, CDR1 is SGHDT, CDR2 YYEEEE. CDR3 nucleotide sequence: TGTGCCAGCAGCTTCTACAGGGGCACTGAAGCTTTCTTT. Its translation: CASSFYRGTEAFF. Variable domain in full (rest from reference TRBV5-6 and TRBJ1-1): DAGVTQSPTHLIKTRGQQVTLRCSPKSGHDTVSWYQQALGQGPQFIFQYYEEEERQRGNFPDRFSGHQFPNYSSELNVNALLLGDSALYLCASSFYRGTEAFFGQGTRLTVV.

This chain connects TRBV5-1 to TRBJ2-1, with 11 bases fitting TRBD2. J gave up 6 bases and V 4 bases, and 6 bases lay outside the gene matches. Germline CDR1 is SGHRS and CDR2 is YFSETQ. The CDR3 spans 15 residues. CDR3 amino acids: CASSGTSGTTNEQFF. Written as DNA, the CDR3 is TGCGCCAGCAGCGGGACTAGCGGAACAACCAATGAGCAGTTCTTC.

The chain joins TRBV4-2 to TRBJ1-3; TRBD1 is a possible D gene (5 bases). CDR1 and CDR2 from the germline V gene are LGHNA and YNFKEQ. The CDR3 runs 16 residues. V lost 0 bases to trimming and J lost 0 bases, with 9 bases between them. The CDR3 nucleotides read TGTGCCAGCAGCCAAGAAAAGACAGCCTCTGGAAACACCATATATTTT. Residues: CASSQEKTASGNTIYF.

This clone appeared a few times. This chain joins TRBV5-4 and TRBJ2-5, with TRBD1 matching 9 bases. Unmatched junction bases numbered 12, after V lost 4 bases and J lost 5 bases. The CDR3 loop spans 16 amino acids. Germline V CDR1 and CDR2: SGHNT, YYREEE (reference sequence). The CDR3 loop reads CASSPANRGRRETQYF. The CDR3 DNA reads as TGTGCCAGCAGCCCGGCGAACAGGGGGCGCAGGGAGACCCAGTACTTC.

The chain has TRBV18 and TRBJ2-4; tentatively, D is TRBD2 (5 bases). The CDR3 covers 14 residues. Trimming pared 0 bases from V and 7 bases from J, leaving 10 bases between. CDR1 and CDR2 (germline): KGHSH, LQKENI. CDR3 region: CASSPPREPNIQYF. DNA for the CDR3: TGTGCCAGCTCACCACCACGGGAACCGAACATTCAGTACTTC.

The chain uses TRBV4-2 and TRBJ2-3; TRBD2 matches at 10 bases. Trimming cost V 1 base and J 2 bases; bases outside gene matches: 6. From germline, CDR1 is LGHNA and CDR2 YNFKEQ. The CDR3 totals 17 residues. CDR3 in amino acids: CASSQGGLAGVTDTQYF. The CDR3 DNA is TGTGCCAGCAGCCAAGGGGGGCTAGCGGGGGTCACAGATACGCAGTATTTT.

The chain couples TRBV6-4 to TRBJ1-2, with D possibly matching TRBD1 (6 bases). The V end was cut by 3 bases, the J end by 4 bases, with 9 bases between. CDR3 length equals 13 residues. CDR1 and CDR2 (germline): MRHNA, SNTAGT. The CDR3 reads CASSEGRGYGYTF. Written as DNA, the CDR3 is TGTGCCAGCAGTGAAGGCAGGGGCTATGGCTACACCTTC.

The rearrangement joins TRBV5-4 to TRBJ1-1; D perhaps matches TRBD1 (6 bases). Trimming shortened V by 4 bases and J by 7 bases, and 14 bases separated the two germline ends. The CDR3 covers 13 residues. Germline lookup yields CDR1 SGHNT and CDR2 YYREEE (reference sequence). The CDR3: CASSPGAGVEAFF. The CDR3 DNA follows: TGTGCCAGCAGCCCCGGGGCAGGGGTTGAAGCTTTCTTT.

The rearrangement joins TRBV13 to TRBJ2-2; D ambiguous. The germline V gene encodes CDR1 PRHDT and CDR2 FYEKMQ (reference sequence). V shed 0 bases and J shed 4 bases, with 6 bases lying between them. The CDR3 has 14 amino acids. The CDR3 reads CASSLGSGTGELFF. The CDR3 region has the DNA TGTGCCAGCAGCTTAGGCTCGGGCACCGGGGAGCTGTTTTTT. The full variable domain, in which reference TRBV13 and TRBJ2-2 provide the parts outside the CDR3, is AAGVIQSPRHLIKEKRETATLKCYPIPRHDTVYWYQQGPGQDPQFLISFYEKMQSDKGSIPDRFSAQQFSDYHSELNMSSLELGDSALYFCASSLGSGTGELFFGEGSRLTVL.

This chain uses TRBV30 with TRBJ2-1; tentatively, D is TRBD1 (5 bases). CDR3 length: 14 residues. Germline V gene data show CDR1 as GTSNPN and CDR2 as SVGIG (reference sequence). Trimming stripped 2 bases from V and 5 bases from J, with 13 bases between. CDR3 sequence: CAWSLGSTDNEQFF. The CDR3 nucleotides read TGTGCCTGGAGTTTAGGATCGACAGACAATGAGCAGTTCTTC. The full variable domain, its missing parts supplied by reference TRBV30 and TRBJ2-1, is SQTIHQWPATLVQPVGSPLSLECTVEGTSNPNLYWYRQAAGRGLQLLFYSVGIGQISSEVPQNLSASRPQDRQFILSSKKLLLSDSGFYLCAWSLGSTDNEQFFGPGTRLTVL.

This clone occurred a few times. The V and J genes are TRBV11-2 and TRBJ2-3; possibly TRBD2 for D (5 bases). CDR1 and CDR2 (germline): SGHAT, FQNNGV. The CDR3 contains 14 residues. V was clipped by 3 bases and J by 4 bases, with 11 bases between them. CDR3 DNA: TGTGCCAGCAGCTTTATTGGGAGTCCAGATACGCAGTATTTT. Its protein product is CASSFIGSPDTQYF.

The V and J genes are TRBV5-6 and TRBJ2-3, with 15 nucleotides matching TRBD2. CDR3 length: 19 amino acids. Germline CDR1 SGHDT, CDR2 YYEEEE. V was pared by 3 bases and J by 2 bases, with 10 bases of the junction left unmatched. The CDR3 bases are TGTGCCAGCAGCTCGGGACTAGCGGGAGGCACCCTTTCCACAGATACGCAGTATTTT. Residues: CASSSGLAGGTLSTDTQYF.

This chain connects TRBV5-1 to TRBJ1-4, with TRBD1 matching over 7 bases. Germline trimming cut 5 bases from V and 0 bases from J; bases unmatched to any gene: 4. This CDR3 region has 15 residues. CDR1 and CDR2 (germline): SGHRS, YFSETQ. The CDR3 sequence is CASRSGQTTNEKLFF. CDR3 coding DNA: TGCGCCAGCAGGTCGGGACAGACAACTAATGAAAAACTGTTTTTT.

The V call is TRBV27, the J call TRBJ2-1; D may be TRBD2 (6 bases). The V end was cut by 6 bases, the J end by 9 bases, with 15 bases between. The CDR3 is 13 residues long. Germline loops: CDR1 MNHEY, CDR2 SMNVEV (reference sequence). CDR3 DNA sequence: TGTGCCAGCAGCACCCTTCTGGGGGGTGAGCAGTTCTTC. Protein product: CASSTLLGGEQFF.

V gene TRBV28 combines with J gene TRBJ2-5; TRBD1 aligns across 10 bases. V dropped 2 bases and J dropped 6; count of bases not matched to a gene: 9. The CDR3 covers 16 residues. Germline assignment: CDR1 MDHEN and CDR2 SYDVKM. CDR3 coding DNA: TGTGCCAGCAGTTTACAGACAGGGGGCGCGAGAAAGACCCAGTACTTC. Protein sequence: CASSLQTGGARKTQYF.

The chain employs TRBV19 and TRBJ2-3; 11 nucleotides align to TRBD2. The CDR3 covers 15 residues. CDR1 is LNHDA and CDR2 is SQIVND in the germline V gene (reference sequence). V shed 5 bases, J shed 2 bases, and the junction held 3 bases outside the gene matches. Here the CDR3 reads CASSPSGRSTDTQYF. Written as DNA, the CDR3 is TGTGCCAGTAGTCCTAGCGGGAGGTCCACAGATACGCAGTATTTT.

The J gene is TRBJ2-1, the V gene TRBV9; D gene unclear. Germline assignment: CDR1 SGDLS and CDR2 YYNGEE. V dropped 1 base and J dropped 6 bases, with 14 bases sitting between them. This CDR3 spans 15 amino acids. Here the CDR3 reads CASSVSYQKSNEQFF. The CDR3 region has the DNA TGTGCCAGCAGCGTATCCTACCAAAAGAGCAATGAGCAGTTCTTC.

The chain links TRBV5-6 to TRBJ2-5; 11 bases are shared with TRBD2. Germline trimming cut 4 bases from V and 4 bases from J; bases unmatched to any gene: 6. CDR1 and CDR2 (germline): SGHDT, YYEEEE. The CDR3 is 15 residues long. The CDR3 spells CASSLIAGGGETQYF. CDR3 sequence (DNA): TGTGCCAGCAGCCTGATAGCGGGAGGGGGAGAGACCCAGTACTTC. Together with reference TRBV5-6 and TRBJ2-5, the CDR3 gives the full variable domain: DAGVTQSPTHLIKTRGQQVTLRCSPKSGHDTVSWYQQALGQGPQFIFQYYEEEERQRGNFPDRFSGHQFPNYSSELNVNALLLGDSALYLCASSLIAGGGETQYFGPGTRLLVL.

The rearrangement links TRBV2 to TRBJ1-2; D is possibly TRBD1 (6 bases). The CDR3 contains 12 residues. The V gene lost 6 bases and the J gene lost 5 bases, with 10 bases spanning the gap. Germline V gives CDR1 SNHLY, CDR2 FYNNEI. This chain's CDR3 is CASSQGQYGYTF. CDR3 sequence (DNA): TGTGCCAGCAGCCAAGGACAGTATGGCTACACCTTC. The full variable domain, its missing parts supplied by reference TRBV2 and TRBJ1-2, is EPEVTQTPSHQVTQMGQEVILRCVPISNHLYFYWYRQILGQKVEFLVSFYNNEISEKSEIFDDQFSVERPDGSNFTLKIRSTKLEDSAMYFCASSQGQYGYTFGSGTRLTVV.

The V gene is TRBV11-3, the J gene TRBJ2-7; maybe TRBD1 (6 bases). V lost 6 bases and J 5 bases, leaving 11 bases between the germline ends. Germline values: CDR1 SGHNT, CDR2 YENEEA. This CDR3 has 12 residues. The CDR3 nucleotides read TGTGCCAGCAGGGATGCAGGGGACGAGCAGTACTTC. This gives the protein CASRDAGDEQYF.

The table lists this clone with a count of one. This chain uses TRBV7-2 with TRBJ2-5; TRBD1 might be the D (8 bases). V was clipped by 4 bases and J by 2 bases, with 14 bases between them. Germline V CDR1 and CDR2: SGHTA, FQGNSA. The CDR3 extends over 15 amino acids. CDR3 nucleotide sequence: TGTGCCAGCAGCTACAGGGGGGGGGTTCAAGAGACCCAGTACTTC. Its translation: CASSYRGGVQETQYF.

The chain links TRBV5-6 to TRBJ2-3, with TRBD2 matching 8 bases. Germline CDR1 and CDR2: SGHDT and YYEEEE. This CDR3 contains 16 residues. V lost 0 bases, J lost 0 bases, and 3 bases stayed unmatched. The CDR3 spells CASSLGTSGSTDTQYF. The CDR3 coding sequence is TGTGCCAGCAGCTTGGGTACTAGCGGTAGCACAGATACGCAGTATTTT.